In its sample, the clone carrying this T cell receptor beta chain was seen a few times. A J-beta primer mix and a sample-barcoded 5' primer were used in a second PCR of about 6 to 12 cycles. TCRdb called the 5' RACE reads again in MiXCR, with one record for every CDR3 protein. The sample includes approximately 2,000,000 distinct CDR3 sequences, roughly two fifths of them seen just once. These data come from a study of blood T cells in healthy people across ages. There are 14 residues in the CDR3. V was clipped by 4 bases and J by 1 base, with 8 bases between them. The V gene's germline CDR1 is LNHDA and CDR2 SQIVND (reference sequence).

The receptor's source is a human donor in good health. Sequencing was done on a sample of blood. The rearrangement joins TRBV19 to TRBJ2-1; tentative D call: TRBD2 (5 bases). The CDR3 DNA is TGTGCCAGTAGTACCCAGCGGTCCTACAATGAGCAGTTCTTC. It is translated as CASSTQRSYNEQFF.